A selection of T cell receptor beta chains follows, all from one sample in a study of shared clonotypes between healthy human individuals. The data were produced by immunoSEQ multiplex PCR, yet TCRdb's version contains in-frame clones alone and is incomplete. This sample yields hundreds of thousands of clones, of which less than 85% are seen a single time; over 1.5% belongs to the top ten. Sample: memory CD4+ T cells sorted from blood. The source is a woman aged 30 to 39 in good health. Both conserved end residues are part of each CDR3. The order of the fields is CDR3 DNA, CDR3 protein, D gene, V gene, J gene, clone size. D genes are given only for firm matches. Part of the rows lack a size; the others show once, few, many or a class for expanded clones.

CDR3 DNA: TGTGCCAGCAGCCTTGCTAGCGGATATGAGCAGTTCTTC; CDR3 protein: CASSLASGYEQFF; D gene: TRBD2; V gene: TRBV14; J gene: TRBJ2-1; clone size: .
CDR3 DNA: TGTGCCTGGAGTGTACCGGTACCGGGTGGTGAGCAGTACTTC; CDR3 protein: CAWSVPVPGGEQYF; D gene: .; V gene: TRBV30; J gene: TRBJ2-7; clone size: few
CDR3 DNA: TGCAGTGCTCATCAATCAGATACGCAGTATTTT; CDR3 protein: CSAHQSDTQYF; D gene: .; V gene: TRBV20-1; J gene: TRBJ2-3; clone size: once
CDR3 DNA: TGCGCCAGCAGCTTGTTAGCGGGAGTCAACAATGAGCAGTTCTTC; CDR3 protein: CASSLLAGVNNEQFF; D gene: TRBD2; V gene: TRBV5-1; J gene: TRBJ2-1; clone size: .
CDR3 DNA: TGTGCCAGCTCACCAGCGGACGGACAGCAGCCCCAGCATTTT; CDR3 protein: CASSPADGQQPQHF; D gene: .; V gene: TRBV18; J gene: TRBJ1-5; clone size: .
CDR3 DNA: TGTGCCAGTAGTAAAACTAGCGGGAGTTCGGATGAGCAGTTCTTC; CDR3 protein: CASSKTSGSSDEQFF; D gene: TRBD2; V gene: TRBV19; J gene: TRBJ2-1; clone size: many
CDR3 DNA: TGCGCCAGCAGCTTGCAAGGACAGCAAGGCTATGGCTACACCTTC; CDR3 protein: CASSLQGQQGYGYTF; D gene: .; V gene: TRBV5-1; J gene: TRBJ1-2; clone size: .
CDR3 DNA: TGTGCCAGCAGCTTACACAGACAGAAAACTGAAGCTTTCTTT; CDR3 protein: CASSLHRQKTEAFF; D gene: .; V gene: TRBV7-9; J gene: TRBJ1-1; clone size: few
CDR3 DNA: TGTGCCAGCAGCTCCCGGGCCTGCCACAATGAGCAGTTCTTC; CDR3 protein: CASSSRACHNEQFF; D gene: .; V gene: TRBV21-1; J gene: TRBJ2-1; clone size: few
CDR3 DNA: TGCGCCAGCAGCATAGGACAGTACGAGCAGTACTTC; CDR3 protein: CASSIGQYEQYF; D gene: .; V gene: TRBV6-6; J gene: TRBJ2-7; clone size: .
CDR3 DNA: TGTGCCAGCAGTTACTCGGGCAGGGGGCCCCTATACGAGCAGTACTTC; CDR3 protein: CASSYSGRGPLYEQYF; D gene: TRBD1; V gene: TRBV6-5; J gene: TRBJ2-7; clone size: few
CDR3 DNA: TGTGCCAGCACCGGGGGCTTAAGCAATCAGCCCCAGCATTTT; CDR3 protein: CASTGGLSNQPQHF; D gene: .; V gene: TRBV6-1; J gene: TRBJ1-5; clone size: .
CDR3 DNA: TGTGCCAGCAGTCTCCGCTACTACGAGCAGTACTTC; CDR3 protein: CASSLRYYEQYF; D gene: .; V gene: TRBV28; J gene: TRBJ2-7; clone size: .
CDR3 DNA: TGTGCCAGCAGTGGGGTTGAGTGGGAAAACACTGAAGCTTTCTTT; CDR3 protein: CASSGVEWENTEAFF; D gene: .; V gene: TRBV6-1; J gene: TRBJ1-1; clone size: many
CDR3 DNA: TGCGCCAGCAGTCAATCGGTTAAGGGGAACGGCTACACCTTC; CDR3 protein: CASSQSVKGNGYTF; D gene: .; V gene: TRBV23-1; J gene: TRBJ1-2; clone size: many
CDR3 DNA: TGTGCCAGCAGTCCTACGACAGCGACTGTCAACTATGGCTACACCTTC; CDR3 protein: CASSPTTATVNYGYTF; D gene: .; V gene: TRBV2; J gene: TRBJ1-2; clone size: few
CDR3 DNA: TGCGCCAGCAGCCCGGGACAGGGGGAAAACACCATATATTTT; CDR3 protein: CASSPGQGENTIYF; D gene: TRBD1; V gene: TRBV5-1; J gene: TRBJ1-3; clone size: .
CDR3 DNA: TGCGCCAGCAGCTTAATTTCAGGAGCCGGCGAGCAGTTCTTC; CDR3 protein: CASSLISGAGEQFF; D gene: .; V gene: TRBV5-1; J gene: TRBJ2-1; clone size: .
CDR3 DNA: TGTGCCAGCAGTACCCAGGCTAGCGCCTCCTACGAGCAGTACTTC; CDR3 protein: CASSTQASASYEQYF; D gene: .; V gene: TRBV28; J gene: TRBJ2-7; clone size: .
CDR3 DNA: TGTGCCACCATTCGGGACAGCAATACAGGGGAGCTGTTTTTT; CDR3 protein: CATIRDSNTGELFF; D gene: TRBD1; V gene: TRBV6-6; J gene: TRBJ2-2; clone size: .
CDR3 DNA: TGTGCCAGCAGGCGGGGACAGGGCAGGAGCAATCAGCCCCAGCATTTT; CDR3 protein: CASRRGQGRSNQPQHF; D gene: TRBD1; V gene: TRBV28; J gene: TRBJ1-5; clone size: .
CDR3 DNA: TGCGCCAGCAGCTTAAACTTAGGGACAGAAAACACCGGGGAGCTGTTTTTT; CDR3 protein: CASSLNLGTENTGELFF; D gene: TRBD1; V gene: TRBV5-1; J gene: TRBJ2-2; clone size: .
CDR3 DNA: TGCAGCGTTGGGACAGGGGGTAGCAATCAGCCCCAGCATTTT; CDR3 protein: CSVGTGGSNQPQHF; D gene: TRBD1; V gene: TRBV29-1; J gene: TRBJ1-5; clone size: .
CDR3 DNA: TGTGCCAGCTCACCTCCGAGAGGGGGTGAAAAGACAGATACGCAGTATTTT; CDR3 protein: CASSPPRGGEKTDTQYF; D gene: .; V gene: TRBV18; J gene: TRBJ2-3; clone size: .
CDR3 DNA: TGTGCCAGCAGCAAGACTACGAGGGGAAACACCATATATTTT; CDR3 protein: CASSKTTRGNTIYF; D gene: .; V gene: TRBV7-9; J gene: TRBJ1-3; clone size: .
CDR3 DNA: TGCAGCGCCGAAAAGACTAGCGCCGATACGCAGTATTTT; CDR3 protein: CSAEKTSADTQYF; D gene: TRBD2; V gene: TRBV29-1; J gene: TRBJ2-3; clone size: .
CDR3 DNA: TGCGCCAGCAGCTTGGCCGGGACAGGGGGGAGCGGTGAAGCTTTCTTT; CDR3 protein: CASSLAGTGGSGEAFF; D gene: TRBD1; V gene: TRBV5-1; J gene: TRBJ1-1; clone size: .
CDR3 DNA: TGTGCCAGCTCGCCTACAACCTCTGGAAACACCATATATTTT; CDR3 protein: CASSPTTSGNTIYF; D gene: .; V gene: TRBV18; J gene: TRBJ1-3; clone size: medium-sized
CDR3 DNA: TGCGCCAGCAGCTATGATTTGGGACAGACCAACAATGAGCAGTTCTTC; CDR3 protein: CASSYDLGQTNNEQFF; D gene: TRBD1; V gene: TRBV5-1; J gene: TRBJ2-1; clone size: .
CDR3 DNA: TGTGCCAGCAGCAAAGTCGGGACAGGTTATGAAGCTTTCTTT; CDR3 protein: CASSKVGTGYEAFF; D gene: .; V gene: TRBV21-1; J gene: TRBJ1-1; clone size: .
CDR3 DNA: TGTGCCAGCAGCTCCCCGGCGGGACTTTCCTACGAGCAGTACTTC; CDR3 protein: CASSSPAGLSYEQYF; D gene: .; V gene: TRBV7-9; J gene: TRBJ2-7; clone size: .
CDR3 DNA: TGTGCCAGCAGCGTCGGCGGGAACCGCTACAATGAGCAGTTCTTC; CDR3 protein: CASSVGGNRYNEQFF; D gene: .; V gene: TRBV9; J gene: TRBJ2-1; clone size: .
CDR3 DNA: TGCGCCAGCAGCTTGGCCGAGGGGAGCTACGAGCAGTACTTC; CDR3 protein: CASSLAEGSYEQYF; D gene: .; V gene: TRBV5-1; J gene: TRBJ2-7; clone size: .
CDR3 DNA: TGTGCCAGCAGGGGGCACCGAGAGCAGTTCTTC; CDR3 protein: CASRGHREQFF; D gene: .; V gene: TRBV2; J gene: TRBJ2-1; clone size: .
CDR3 DNA: TGTGCCAGCAGCGGATATACCCTCGCGGAGACCCAGTACTTC; CDR3 protein: CASSGYTLAETQYF; D gene: .; V gene: TRBV11-2; J gene: TRBJ2-5; clone size: .
CDR3 DNA: TGTGCCTGCCGGTTGGGACCGTCCTACGAGCAGTACTTC; CDR3 protein: CACRLGPSYEQYF; D gene: .; V gene: TRBV30; J gene: TRBJ2-7; clone size: .
CDR3 DNA: TGCGCCAGCAGCCAACCCACCGACAGTGCCCTAGCCAAAAACATTCAGTACTTC; CDR3 protein: CASSQPTDSALAKNIQYF; D gene: .; V gene: TRBV4-1; J gene: TRBJ2-4; clone size: few
CDR3 DNA: TGTGCCAGCAGCTTAGCGGTTGTCGGCTCCTACTACGAGCAGTACTTC; CDR3 protein: CASSLAVVGSYYEQYF; D gene: .; V gene: TRBV7-8; J gene: TRBJ2-7; clone size: few
CDR3 DNA: TGTGCCAGCAGTTTGGGGACAGCCAACACTGAAGCTTTCTTT; CDR3 protein: CASSLGTANTEAFF; D gene: TRBD1; V gene: TRBV28; J gene: TRBJ1-1; clone size: .
CDR3 DNA: TGTGCCAGCAGTTACTCGAACAGGGTGGGTCAGCCCCAGCATTTT; CDR3 protein: CASSYSNRVGQPQHF; D gene: .; V gene: TRBV6-5; J gene: TRBJ1-5; clone size: .
CDR3 DNA: TGCGCCAGCAGCCGGCAGCTCTCTGGGGCCAACGTCCTGACTTTC; CDR3 protein: CASSRQLSGANVLTF; D gene: .; V gene: TRBV5-1; J gene: TRBJ2-6; clone size: .
CDR3 DNA: TGTGCCAGCAGGTTCCCCGGGACCAAAAACATTCAGTACTTC; CDR3 protein: CASRFPGTKNIQYF; D gene: .; V gene: TRBV28; J gene: TRBJ2-4; clone size: .